One and the same sample provided the 21 T cell receptor beta chains below, sequenced in a study of blood T cell repertoires in COVID-19. The method was immunoSEQ multiplex PCR; TCRdb's version includes in-frame clones alone and lacks a portion of them. There are over 150,000 clones in the sample; more than 85% occur only once, and just over 2.5% lies in the top ten. Sequenced material: peripheral blood. The receptors stem from a woman of 80 years or more with COVID-19, enrolled during active disease.

The V call is TRBV6-5, the J call TRBJ1-1; D possibly corresponds to TRBD1 (6 bases). CDR1 and CDR2 (germline): MNHEY, SVGAGI. CDR3 length: 13 amino acids. V was clipped by 6 bases and J by 3 bases, with 11 bases between them. The CDR3 DNA reads TGTGCCAGCAGCGACAGGTTTGACACTGAAGCTTTCTTT. Amino acids: CASSDRFDTEAFF.

The chain uses TRBV28 and TRBJ1-1; no firm D call. The CDR3 spans 13 residues. Germline V gene lookup returns CDR1 MDHEN and CDR2 SYDVKM. V was pared by 7 bases and J by 3 bases, with 12 bases between. DNA for the CDR3: TGTGCCAGCATCAGGTGGTCGGACACTGAAGCTTTCTTT. This codes for CASIRWSDTEAFF.

The gene calls are TRBV15 and TRBJ2-5; 9 bases agree with TRBD1. Unmatched junction bases numbered 7, after V lost 3 bases and J lost 5 bases. Germline V gene data show CDR1 as LNHNV and CDR2 as YYDKDF (reference sequence). This CDR3 has 15 amino acids. The CDR3 protein is CATSSGTGGAETQYF. The CDR3 nucleotides are TGTGCCACCAGCAGCGGAACAGGGGGCGCGGAGACCCAGTACTTC.

The chain couples TRBV7-9 to TRBJ2-1; D might be TRBD1 (5 bases). V lost 5 bases, J lost 5 bases, and 13 bases lay in between. CDR1 and CDR2 (germline): SEHNR, FQNEAQ (reference sequence). CDR3 length: 14 amino acids. The CDR3 here is CASSAPLGDNEQFF. In nucleotides, the CDR3 is TGTGCCAGCAGCGCGCCCCTAGGGGACAATGAGCAGTTCTTC. Full variable domain (missing parts from reference TRBV7-9 and TRBJ2-1): DTGVSQNPRHKITKRGQNVTFRCDPISEHNRLYWYRQTLGQGPEFLTYFQNEAQLEKSRLLSDRFSAERPKGSFSTLEIQRTEQGDSAMYLCASSAPLGDNEQFFGPGTRLTVL.

The gene calls are TRBV24-1 and TRBJ2-1, with 9 bases fitting TRBD1. After removal of 3 bases from V and 10 bases from J, the junction contained 6 bases not matched to a gene. The CDR3 contains 14 residues. CDR1 is KGHDR and CDR2 is SFDVKD in the germline V gene. The CDR3 coding sequence is TGTGCCACCAGTGATGGGGGACAGGGTCGAGAGCAGTTCTTC. It translates to CATSDGGQGREQFF.

The chain links TRBV5-6 to TRBJ2-3, with 7 bases identical to TRBD2. CDR3 length equals 15 residues. Losses at the gene ends were 4 bases for V and 1 base for J; bases not matched to a gene: 6. The germline gives CDR1 SGHDT, CDR2 YYEEEE. The chain's CDR3 is CASSPGLVGTDTQYF. In DNA, the CDR3 is TGTGCCAGCAGCCCAGGACTAGTTGGCACAGATACGCAGTATTTT.

The V and J genes are TRBV11-3 and TRBJ2-7, with a possible D match to TRBD1 (5 bases). V gave up 3 bases and J gave up 3 bases, with 6 bases separating them. Germline V lookup: CDR1 SGHNT, CDR2 YENEEA. The CDR3 runs to 12 residues. Written as DNA, the CDR3 is TGTGCCAGCAGCTTCGACAGCTACGAGCAGTACTTC. Translated: CASSFDSYEQYF.

The chain couples TRBV9 to TRBJ1-5; 7 bases align to TRBD1. CDR1 is SGDLS, CDR2 YYNGEE, per germline. The length of the CDR3 is 15 residues. The V segment lost 4 bases and the J segment 3 bases; nucleotides outside the gene matches: 7. CDR3 DNA sequence: TGTGCCAGCAGCTCATATGGGACAGCCAATCAGCCCCAGCATTTT. Translation: CASSSYGTANQPQHF.

The V and J genes are TRBV14 and TRBJ1-3; D is ambiguous. V was trimmed by 2 bases and J by 2 bases, leaving 10 bases between them. The CDR3 is 15 amino acids. CDR1 SGHDN and CDR2 FVKESK come from the germline V gene. The CDR3 region has the DNA TGTGCCAGCAGCCAAAACTGGGGAGCTGGAAACACCATATATTTT. Protein product: CASSQNWGAGNTIYF. Based on the CDR3 plus reference TRBV14 and TRBJ1-3, the full variable domain is EAGVTQFPSHSVIEKGQTVTLRCDPISGHDNLYWYRRVMGKEIKFLLHFVKESKQDESGMPNNRFLAERTGGTYSTLKVQPAELEDSGVYFCASSQNWGAGNTIYFGEGSWLTVV.

CDR3 bases: TGCGCCAGCAGGCAGGGGGCCGGAGGGGCCAACGTCCTGACTTTC. Encoded protein: CASRQGAGGANVLTF. The chain links TRBV5-1 to TRBJ2-6; 8 nucleotides line up with TRBD1. The trim removed 5 bases at V and 4 bases at J, leaving 5 bases unmatched. CDR3 length equals 15 residues. Germline-derived CDR1 and CDR2 are SGHRS and YFSETQ.

In DNA form, the CDR3 reads TGTGCCAGCGCCACAGGGGGTGGTCAGCCCCAGCATTTT. Protein: CASATGGGQPQHF. This chain uses TRBV6-5 with TRBJ1-5; the match to TRBD1 covers 8 bases. The CDR3 loop spans 13 amino acids. V shed 8 bases and J 6 bases; nucleotides not matched to a gene: 6. Looked up from germline, CDR1 is MNHEY and CDR2 is SVGAGI.

The CDR3 is CASSRPGQGINYGYTF. CDR3 bases: TGTGCCAGCAGCCGGCCCGGACAGGGAATTAACTATGGCTACACCTTC. The V call is TRBV28, the J call TRBJ1-2; 8 nucleotides match TRBD1. Germline values: CDR1 MDHEN, CDR2 SYDVKM. The V segment lost 6 bases and the J segment 1 base; nucleotides outside the gene matches: 10. The CDR3 loop spans 16 amino acids.

V gene TRBV28 combines with J gene TRBJ1-2; 7 positions agree with TRBD1. Trimming at V came to 5 bases and at J to 5 bases, leaving 5 bases not matched to a gene. Germline V CDR1 and CDR2: MDHEN, SYDVKM. The CDR3 sequence is 13 residues long. Here the CDR3 reads CASSLGTDYGYTF. The CDR3 DNA follows: TGTGCCAGCAGTCTGGGGACAGATTATGGCTACACCTTC.

The chain recombines TRBV11-2 with TRBJ2-2, with TRBD2 matching 10 bases. After removal of 0 bases from V and 3 bases from J, the junction contained 7 bases not matched to a gene. Looked up from germline, CDR1 is SGHAT and CDR2 is FQNNGV. The CDR3 length is 18 residues. CDR3 DNA sequence: TGTGCCAGCAGCTTAGATCTAGCGGGAGTTCGCGACACCGGGGAGCTGTTTTTT. Protein: CASSLDLAGVRDTGELFF.

V usage is TRBV7-3 and J usage is TRBJ2-1; TRBD2 might be the D (6 bases). The CDR3 runs 14 residues. Germline-derived CDR1 and CDR2 are SGHTA and FQGTGA. The V gene lost 5 bases and the J gene lost 10 bases, with 18 bases spanning the gap. CDR3 nucleotides: TGTGCCAGCAGCCCCGTCGGCGGGGACGGAGAGCAGTTCTTC. Its protein product is CASSPVGGDGEQFF. The full variable domain, in which reference TRBV7-3 and TRBJ2-1 provide the parts outside the CDR3, is GAGVSQTPSNKVTEKGKYVELRCDPISGHTALYWYRQSLGQGPEFLIYFQGTGAADDSGLPNDRFFAVRPEGSVSTLKIQRTERGDSAVYLCASSPVGGDGEQFFGPGTRLTVL.

This sequence joins TRBV4-3 and TRBJ2-7, with 13 bases matching TRBD2. CDR1 and CDR2 (germline): LGHNA, YSLEER. CDR3 size: 15 residues. Losses at the gene ends were 3 bases for V and 6 bases for J; bases not matched to a gene: 5. The CDR3 bases are TGCGCCAGCAGCCATGGACTAGCGGGAGTTTTCGAGCAGTACTTC. Amino acids: CASSHGLAGVFEQYF.

This sequence joins TRBV29-1 and TRBJ2-7; 12 positions match TRBD1. Germline values: CDR1 SQVTM, CDR2 ANQGSEA. The CDR3 loop spans 14 amino acids. Trimming at V came to 4 bases and at J to 6 bases, leaving 7 bases not matched to a gene. DNA of the CDR3: TGCAGCGTTGGGAAGGGACAGGGGGCGAGCGAGCAGTACTTC. It translates to CSVGKGQGASEQYF.

The chain combines TRBV19 with TRBJ1-5; D possibly corresponds to TRBD1 (6 bases). CDR1 LNHDA and CDR2 SQIVND come from the germline V gene (reference sequence). CDR3 length equals 15 residues. V lost 5 bases to trimming and J lost 0 bases, with 11 bases between them. CDR3 nucleotide sequence: TGTGCCAGTAGTCTAGGAGGGGGTAGCAATCAGCCCCAGCATTTT. Encoded protein: CASSLGGGSNQPQHF.

The CDR3 reads CANPGGGYNSPLHF. The CDR3 nucleotides are TGTGCCAACCCGGGGGGCGGGTATAATTCACCCCTCCACTTT. The V gene is TRBV21-1, the J gene TRBJ1-6. TRBV21-1 is given as a pseudogene. CDR3 length: 14 amino acids.

This chain joins TRBV18 and TRBJ1-5; D not resolved. The CDR3 length is 14 residues. Germline-derived CDR1 and CDR2 are KGHSH and LQKENI. V lost 8 bases and J lost 3, with 14 bases in between. The chain's CDR3 is CASDQRGINQPQHF. For the CDR3, the DNA is TGTGCCAGCGACCAGCGAGGTATCAATCAGCCCCAGCATTTT.

V usage is TRBV9 and J usage is TRBJ1-1; 7 nucleotides agree with TRBD1. V lost 2 bases to trimming and J lost 4 bases; unmatched junction nucleotides: 8. The CDR3 runs to 15 residues. The germline V gene has CDR1 SGDLS and CDR2 YYNGEE. In nucleotides, the CDR3 is TGTGCCAGCAGCGTCATCGGAGGGGGCGGCACTGAAGCTTTCTTT. Protein product: CASSVIGGGGTEAFF.